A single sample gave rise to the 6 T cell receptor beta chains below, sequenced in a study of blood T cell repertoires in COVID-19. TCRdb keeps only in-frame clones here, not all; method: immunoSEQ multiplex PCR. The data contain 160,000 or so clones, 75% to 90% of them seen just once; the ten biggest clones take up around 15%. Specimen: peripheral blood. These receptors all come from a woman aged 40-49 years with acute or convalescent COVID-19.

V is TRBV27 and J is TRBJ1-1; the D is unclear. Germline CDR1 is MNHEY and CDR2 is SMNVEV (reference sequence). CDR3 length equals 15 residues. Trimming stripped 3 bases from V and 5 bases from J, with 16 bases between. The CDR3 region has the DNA TGTGCCAGCAGTTTCCCCGGGGTTAAAGGGACTGAAGCTTTCTTT. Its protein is CASSFPGVKGTEAFF.

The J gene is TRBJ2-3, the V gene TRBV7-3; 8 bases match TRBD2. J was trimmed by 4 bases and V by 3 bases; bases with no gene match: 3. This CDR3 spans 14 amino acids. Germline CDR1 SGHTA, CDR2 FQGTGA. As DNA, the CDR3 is TGTGCCAGCAGCTTTGGGACTAGGGCAGATACGCAGTATTTT. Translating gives CASSFGTRADTQYF.

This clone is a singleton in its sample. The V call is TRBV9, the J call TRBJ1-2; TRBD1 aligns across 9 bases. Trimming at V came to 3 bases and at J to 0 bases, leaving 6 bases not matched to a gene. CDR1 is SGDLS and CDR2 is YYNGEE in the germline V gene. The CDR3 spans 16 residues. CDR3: CASSADHRGPNYGYTF. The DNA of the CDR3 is TGTGCCAGCAGCGCGGACCACAGGGGGCCTAACTATGGCTACACCTTC.

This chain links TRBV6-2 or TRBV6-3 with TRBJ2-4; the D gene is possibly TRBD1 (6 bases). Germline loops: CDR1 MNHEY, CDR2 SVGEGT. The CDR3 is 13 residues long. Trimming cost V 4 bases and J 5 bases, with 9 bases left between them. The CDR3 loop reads CASSWGLENIQYF. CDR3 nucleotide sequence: TGTGCCAGCAGTTGGGGGCTTGAAAACATTCAGTACTTC.

The CDR3 is CASSYSAGNSPLHF. In nucleotides, the CDR3 is TGTGCCAGCAGTTACTCGGCAGGAAATTCACCCCTCCACTTT. V gene TRBV6-2 or TRBV6-3 combines with J gene TRBJ1-6; the D is unclear. In germline, CDR1 is MNHEY, CDR2 SVGEGT. V lost 0 bases and J 7 bases, leaving 7 bases between the germline ends. The length of the CDR3 is 14 residues.

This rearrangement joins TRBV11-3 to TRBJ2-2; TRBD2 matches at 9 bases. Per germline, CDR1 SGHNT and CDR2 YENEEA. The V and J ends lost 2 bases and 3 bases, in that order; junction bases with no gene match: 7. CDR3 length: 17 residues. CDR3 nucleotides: TGTGCCAGCAGCTTATTTAGCGGGAGTTTGTACACCGGGGAGCTGTTTTTT. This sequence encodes CASSLFSGSLYTGELFF.